Below, 30 T cell receptor beta chains from the same sample are listed, as sequenced in a study of response to subunit inactivated influenza vaccine. TCRdb called the RT-PCR reads again in MiXCR, with one record for every CDR3 protein. The data show roughly 520,000 distinct CDR3 sequences, roughly 25% seen once. This specimen was CD4+ T cells sorted from PBMCs, taken 4 to 6 days after vaccination. The receptors originated from a man aged 45 to 65 who received an inactivated influenza vaccine.

J is TRBJ1-1 and V is TRBV28; a weak D match, TRBD1 (6 bases). Between the trimmed V and J ends, which lost 5 bases and 4 bases, there was a span of 14 bases. The germline V gene encodes CDR1 MDHEN and CDR2 SYDVKM. The CDR3 consists of 14 residues. Written as DNA, the CDR3 is TGTGCCAGCAGTCAAACACAGGGTACCACTGAAGCTTTCTTT. Amino acids: CASSQTQGTTEAFF.

This clonotype was picked up a small number of times. The genes are TRBV20-1 and TRBJ2-1; 8 positions match TRBD2. Germline-derived CDR1 and CDR2 are DFQATT and SNEGSKA (reference sequence). This CDR3 is built from 17 residues. The J segment lost 0 bases and the V segment lost 5 bases, leaving 12 bases of the junction unmatched. The CDR3 DNA is TGCAGTGCTGGGGGCGCGGGGGGCCAAAGCTCCTACAATGAGCAGTTCTTC. Encoded protein: CSAGGAGGQSSYNEQFF.

The sample holds many counts of this clonotype. The chain has TRBV20-1 and TRBJ2-1; 15 bases map to TRBD2. V dropped 5 bases and J dropped 7; count of bases not matched to a gene: 12. Germline CDR1 is DFQATT and CDR2 is SNEGSKA (reference sequence). The CDR3 is 17 residues long. The CDR3 DNA is TGCAGTGCTGCTACCATGAAGGGACTAGCGGGAGGTAATGAGCAGTTCTTC. This sequence encodes CSAATMKGLAGGNEQFF.

This clonotype was seen only a few times. The genes are TRBV29-1 and TRBJ2-7, with TRBD1 identical over 8 bases. The CDR3 consists of 14 residues. V lost 6 bases to trimming and J lost 0 bases; unmatched junction nucleotides: 7. Germline CDR1 reads SQVTM; CDR2 reads ANQGSEA. The CDR3 here is CSVAGGVASYEQYF. In nucleotides, the CDR3 is TGCAGCGTGGCAGGGGGCGTCGCCTCCTACGAGCAGTACTTC.

The chain couples TRBV4-1 to TRBJ2-1; D is undetermined. The CDR3 runs to 17 residues. CDR1 is MGHRA and CDR2 is YSYEKL in the germline V gene. The V end lost 1 base, the J end lost 9 bases, and 22 bases lay between the germline ends. The CDR3 region is CASSQGVSGHRGSEQFF. As DNA, the CDR3 is TGCGCCAGCAGCCAAGGGGTGTCAGGTCATCGCGGAAGTGAGCAGTTCTTC.

The chain recombines TRBV10-3 with TRBJ1-1; D may be TRBD1 (5 bases). Looked up from germline, CDR1 is ENHRY and CDR2 is SYGVKD. V lost 0 bases, J lost 0 bases, and 8 bases lay in between. This CDR3 comprises 15 residues. The CDR3 reads CAISESEGMNTEAFF. The CDR3 region has the DNA TGTGCCATCAGTGAGTCAGAGGGGATGAACACTGAAGCTTTCTTT.

This clonotype came up a few times. This rearrangement joins TRBV6-5 to TRBJ2-3; no clear D. The length of the CDR3 is 16 residues. CDR1 is MNHEY and CDR2 is SVGAGI in the germline V gene. V was cut by 5 bases and J by 4 bases, with 19 bases left in between. The CDR3 sequence: CASSHPTGMLADTQYF. CDR3 nucleotide sequence: TGTGCCAGCAGTCACCCGACTGGGATGTTGGCAGATACGCAGTATTTT.

This clonotype was detected only a few times. This sequence joins TRBV6-2 or TRBV6-3 and TRBJ2-1; 9 bases align to TRBD2. Germline values: CDR1 MNHEY, CDR2 SVGEGT. The junction had 9 bases not matched to a gene; V was cut back by 1 base and J by 8 bases. The CDR3 loop spans 16 amino acids. The chain's CDR3 is CASSYWRGGISDEQFF. The CDR3 DNA reads TGTGCCAGCAGTTACTGGCGGGGGGGCATTAGCGATGAGCAGTTCTTC.

The chain carries TRBV20-1 and TRBJ2-5; 7 nucleotides align to TRBD1. Germline CDR1 is DFQATT and CDR2 is SNEGSKA (reference sequence). With 7 bases clipped from V and 7 bases from J, the junction kept 15 bases outside the gene matches. The CDR3 runs 14 residues. DNA of the CDR3: TGCAGTGGAGGAACCGGGACAGCGCTCGGGACCCAGTACTTC. It encodes CSGGTGTALGTQYF.

This sequence joins TRBV20-1 and TRBJ1-2; D is perhaps TRBD1 (5 bases). V was shortened by 4 bases and J by 7 bases, with 19 bases between the two germline ends. CDR1 and CDR2 (germline): DFQATT, SNEGSKA (reference sequence). The CDR3 is 14 amino acids. CDR3 residues: CSAIFIRVDGGYTF. The CDR3 DNA reads TGCAGTGCTATTTTTATCAGGGTAGACGGTGGCTACACCTTC.

The chain is built from TRBV7-2 and TRBJ2-3; D not resolved. This CDR3 contains 13 residues. V shed 5 bases and J shed 4 bases, with 10 bases lying between them. The germline gives CDR1 SGHTA, CDR2 FQGNSA. Written as DNA, the CDR3 is TGTGCCAGCAGCCGGATAGGTCCAGATACGCAGTATTTT. Protein sequence: CASSRIGPDTQYF. The full variable domain, completed using reference TRBV7-2 and TRBJ2-3, is GAGVSQSPSNKVTEKGKDVELRCDPISGHTALYWYRQSLGQGLEFLIYFQGNSAPDKSGLPSDRFSAERTGGSVSTLTIQRTQQEDSAVYLCASSRIGPDTQYFGPGTRLTVL.

CDR3: CANRDRNTGELFF. CDR3 DNA sequence: TGTGCCAACAGGGATCGGAACACCGGGGAGCTGTTTTTT. The chain links TRBV28 to TRBJ2-2, with a weak D call TRBD1 (6 bases). The germline V and J ends were trimmed by 10 bases and 1 base, with 10 bases remaining between them. CDR3 length: 13 residues. CDR1 and CDR2 (germline): MDHEN, SYDVKM.

This clonotype was counted only a few times. The chain combines TRBV5-1 with TRBJ1-1; D may be TRBD1 (6 bases). The CDR3 consists of 15 residues. Trimming removed 3 bases from V and 5 bases from J, with 17 bases in between. Germline CDR1 and CDR2: SGHRS and YFSETQ. The DNA for the CDR3 is TGCGCCAGCAGCTCCAGAGGGGGGTGGACGACTGAAGCTTTCTTT. It codes for CASSSRGGWTTEAFF.

The chain combines TRBV3-1 with TRBJ2-5, with no clear D. V was trimmed by 2 bases and J by 2 bases, leaving 15 bases between them. The length of the CDR3 is 16 residues. The germline V gene encodes CDR1 LGHDT and CDR2 YNNKEL (reference sequence). The CDR3 DNA follows: TGTGCCAGCAGCCAAAACCCCTTACTTATTCAAGAGACCCAGTACTTC. This sequence encodes CASSQNPLLIQETQYF.

The chain uses TRBV10-3 and TRBJ2-3; TRBD1 aligns across 8 bases. Germline values: CDR1 ENHRY, CDR2 SYGVKD. The CDR3 length is 17 residues. Unmatched junction bases numbered 8, after V lost 0 bases and J lost 3 bases. The CDR3 region is CAISESRTGSLTDTQYF. The CDR3 DNA reads as TGTGCCATCAGTGAGTCCCGGACAGGGAGTTTGACAGATACGCAGTATTTT.

This clonotype has a single count. The chain carries TRBV5-1 and TRBJ2-5, with D perhaps matching TRBD1 (5 bases). The CDR3 consists of 16 residues. Germline CDR1 SGHRS, CDR2 YFSETQ. The V end was cut by 0 bases, the J end by 0 bases, with 12 bases between. The CDR3 DNA follows: TGCGCCAGCAGCTTGGCCCAGGGTTGGTACCAAGAGACCCAGTACTTC. Residues: CASSLAQGWYQETQYF.

This chain uses TRBV20-1 with TRBJ1-5; 7 bases are shared with TRBD1. This CDR3 spans 15 amino acids. The ends lost 0 bases at V and 4 bases at J; junction bases unmatched: 6. Germline CDR1 DFQATT, CDR2 SNEGSKA (reference sequence). The CDR3: CSARDPQGENQPQHF. In DNA, the CDR3 is TGCAGTGCTAGAGATCCGCAGGGGGAGAATCAGCCCCAGCATTTT.

This chain connects TRBV5-1 to TRBJ2-5; D may correspond to TRBD1 or TRBD2 (6 bases each). Germline V gene data show CDR1 as SGHRS and CDR2 as YFSETQ. CDR3 length equals 16 residues. V lost 1 base to trimming and J lost 2 bases, with 15 bases between them. DNA of the CDR3: TGCGCCAGCAGCTTGCTGGGGGGCCAGGGGCAAGAGACCCAGTACTTC. It is translated as CASSLLGGQGQETQYF.

The chain carries TRBV24-1 and TRBJ2-3; D call uncertain. Germline-derived CDR1 and CDR2 are KGHDR and SFDVKD. This CDR3 has 15 residues. Trimming pared 6 bases from V and 5 bases from J, leaving 17 bases between. CDR3 bases: TGTGCCACCAGTAAGCCACCCAGCGCCGGAGATACGCAGTATTTT. This gives the protein CATSKPPSAGDTQYF.

The rearrangement links TRBV6-2 or TRBV6-3 to TRBJ2-1; 11 bases agree with TRBD2. The CDR3 is 17 amino acids. Per the germline V gene, CDR1 is MNHEY and CDR2 is SVGEGT. Unmatched junction bases numbered 6, after V lost 2 bases and J lost 3 bases. CDR3 sequence reads: CASSYPAGLADYNEQFF. Written as DNA, the CDR3 is TGTGCCAGCAGTTACCCAGCGGGACTAGCGGACTACAATGAGCAGTTCTTC.

The table lists this clonotype with a few counts. The chain combines TRBV11-2 with TRBJ2-5, with D possibly matching TRBD2 (6 bases). This CDR3 is built from 14 residues. From germline, CDR1 is SGHAT and CDR2 FQNNGV. V lost 6 bases and J lost 4, with 15 bases in between. CDR3 sequence: CASRRRGLRETQYF. The CDR3 DNA reads as TGTGCCAGCAGGCGGAGGGGCCTAAGAGAGACCCAGTACTTC.

J is TRBJ2-7 and V is TRBV20-1, with 15 bases identical to TRBD2. With 5 bases clipped from V and 2 bases from J, the junction kept 7 bases outside the gene matches. CDR1 is DFQATT, CDR2 SNEGSKA, per germline (reference sequence). CDR3 length equals 16 residues. CDR3 in amino acids: CSAGSGTSGGTYEQYF. Here the CDR3 DNA reads TGCAGTGCTGGATCCGGGACTAGCGGGGGGACCTACGAGCAGTACTTC.

This clonotype came up a few times. CDR3 DNA: TGTGCCAGCTCACCAGGGCTACCTAACACCGGGGAGCTGTTTTTT. Its protein product is CASSPGLPNTGELFF. The chain has TRBV18 and TRBJ2-2, with no clear D. V lost 2 bases and J 2 bases, leaving 9 bases between the germline ends. Per germline, CDR1 KGHSH and CDR2 LQKENI. The CDR3 spans 15 residues.

This clonotype has just a few counts. The chain is built from TRBV20-1 and TRBJ1-5; 7 bases are a match to TRBD1. The junction had 2 bases not matched to a gene; V was cut back by 6 bases and J by 0 bases. Germline CDR1 DFQATT, CDR2 SNEGSKA (reference sequence). The CDR3 has 13 amino acids. The CDR3: CSARQGSNQPQHF. DNA of the CDR3: TGCAGTGCCCGACAGGGTAGCAATCAGCCCCAGCATTTT.

CDR3 in amino acids: CASSRTGGQDTQYF. CDR3 bases: TGTGCCAGCAGTCGGACAGGGGGCCAAGATACGCAGTATTTT. V usage is TRBV2 and J usage is TRBJ2-3, with 11 bases fitting TRBD1. V shed 5 bases, J shed 5 bases, and the junction held 3 bases outside the gene matches. The CDR3 totals 14 residues. The germline gives CDR1 SNHLY, CDR2 FYNNEI.

This clonotype was found once. This sequence joins TRBV7-9 and TRBJ2-7, with 11 bases lining up with TRBD1. This CDR3 has 15 amino acids. Germline CDR1 is SEHNR and CDR2 is FQNEAQ (reference sequence). V was clipped by 5 bases and J by 6 bases; unmatched bases: 9. CDR3 region: CASSPGDRGRSEQYF. The CDR3 DNA reads TGTGCCAGCAGCCCTGGGGACAGGGGGAGGTCCGAGCAGTACTTC.

V usage is TRBV9 and J usage is TRBJ2-2, with 8 bases aligning to TRBD2. There are 16 residues in the CDR3. Germline V gives CDR1 SGDLS, CDR2 YYNGEE. Trimming at V came to 3 bases and at J to 3 bases, leaving 7 bases not matched to a gene. The CDR3 DNA reads as TGTGCCAGCAGCGACCCGCGACTAGCGCACACCGGGGAGCTGTTTTTT. Translated: CASSDPRLAHTGELFF.

This clonotype showed up just a few times. This sequence joins TRBV3-1 and TRBJ2-3, with 9 bases matching TRBD2. V shed 4 bases and J 4 bases; nucleotides not matched to a gene: 6. The length of the CDR3 is 15 residues. The germline CDR1 and CDR2 sequences are LGHDT and YNNKEL (reference sequence). CDR3 bases: TGTGCCAGCAGCCCCTCTAGCGGGATGTCAGATACGCAGTATTTT. Amino acid sequence: CASSPSSGMSDTQYF.

The chain is built from TRBV20-1 and TRBJ2-2; TRBD1 matches 8 bases. Trimming removed 1 base from V and 2 bases from J; junction bases left unmatched: 6. This CDR3 is built from 16 residues. Germline values: CDR1 DFQATT, CDR2 SNEGSKA (reference sequence). CDR3 sequence: CSARAPGGLNTGELFF. CDR3 sequence (DNA): TGCAGTGCTAGAGCCCCAGGGGGCCTAAACACCGGGGAGCTGTTTTTT.

The chain combines TRBV29-1 with TRBJ1-5, with no clear D. CDR1 SQVTM and CDR2 ANQGSEA come from the germline V gene. Trimming took 4 bases from V and 0 from J, leaving 10 bases between them. The CDR3 loop spans 14 amino acids. The CDR3 DNA follows: TGCAGCGTTGGTTGGTCCGATAGCAATCAGCCCCAGCATTTT. It translates to CSVGWSDSNQPQHF.